This is a list of T cell receptor beta chains from one sample in a study of technical replicates of blood from several donors. The assay was immunoSEQ multiplex PCR, and TCRdb's table has in-frame clones only and misses some. The repertoire consists of over 65,000 clones, with roughly 97% occurring once and the leading ten covering roughly 0.19%. Sequencing was carried out using T cells isolated from PBMCs. The source is a human donor in good health. Each CDR3 is given with its conserved first and last residue. The D gene is left open where the match is weak.

J gene: TRBJ1-6; V gene: TRBV6-1; D gene: .; CDR3 protein: CASSDIASPLHF; CDR3 DNA: TGTGCCAGCAGTGATATAGCCTCACCCCTCCACTTT
J gene: TRBJ2-5; V gene: TRBV28; D gene: .; CDR3 protein: CASSPAQETQYF; CDR3 DNA: TGTGCCAGCAGTCCCGCGCAAGAGACCCAGTACTTC
J gene: TRBJ2-7; V gene: TRBV28; D gene: TRBD1; CDR3 protein: CASCEGATYEQYF; CDR3 DNA: TGTGCCAGCTGCGAGGGGGCGACCTACGAGCAGTACTTC
J gene: TRBJ2-7; V gene: TRBV28; D gene: .; CDR3 protein: CASSLAYEQYF; CDR3 DNA: TGTGCCAGCAGCCTCGCGTACGAGCAGTACTTC
J gene: TRBJ2-1; V gene: TRBV10-1; D gene: .; CDR3 protein: CASSEELAGSYNEQFF; CDR3 DNA: TGCGCCAGCAGTGAGGAACTGGCGGGGTCTTACAATGAGCAGTTCTTC
J gene: TRBJ2-3; V gene: TRBV10-3; D gene: TRBD2; CDR3 protein: CAISERRGLAGLTDTQYF; CDR3 DNA: TGTGCCATCAGTGAGAGAAGGGGACTAGCGGGACTCACAGATACGCAGTATTTT
J gene: TRBJ2-7; V gene: TRBV15; D gene: TRBD2; CDR3 protein: CATSALSGFPYEQYF; CDR3 DNA: TGTGCCACCAGCGCTCTTAGCGGGTTTCCCTACGAGCAGTACTTC
J gene: TRBJ2-5; V gene: TRBV29-1; D gene: .; CDR3 protein: CSPEGTQYF; CDR3 DNA: TGCAGCCCCGAGGGGACCCAGTACTTC
J gene: TRBJ2-3; V gene: TRBV4-1; D gene: TRBD1; CDR3 protein: CASNPGTGSDTQYF; CDR3 DNA: TGCGCCAGCAACCCCGGGACAGGGTCAGATACGCAGTATTTT
J gene: TRBJ1-5; V gene: TRBV6-1; D gene: .; CDR3 protein: CATNPGGPQHF; CDR3 DNA: TGTGCCACCAACCCCGGGGGGCCCCAGCATTTT
J gene: TRBJ1-5; V gene: TRBV7-8; D gene: TRBD1; CDR3 protein: CASSLGGGQGLYQGYQPQHF; CDR3 DNA: TGTGCCAGCAGCTTAGGGGGGGGACAGGGCCTATATCAGGGGTATCAGCCCCAGCATTTT
J gene: TRBJ2-7; V gene: TRBV6-5; D gene: .; CDR3 protein: CASSYWRETSYEQYF; CDR3 DNA: TGTGCCAGCAGTTACTGGCGGGAAACTTCCTACGAGCAGTACTTC
J gene: TRBJ2-3; V gene: TRBV5-1; D gene: .; CDR3 protein: CASRGTGRLTDTQYF; CDR3 DNA: TGCGCCAGCAGGGGCACAGGACGGCTCACAGATACGCAGTATTTT
J gene: TRBJ1-2; V gene: TRBV30; D gene: .; CDR3 protein: CAWGFGTNGYTF; CDR3 DNA: TGTGCCTGGGGATTCGGGACAAATGGCTACACCTTC
J gene: TRBJ2-1; V gene: TRBV28; D gene: .; CDR3 protein: CASSSILAVDEQFF; CDR3 DNA: TGTGCCAGCAGTTCTATCCTAGCTGTGGATGAGCAGTTCTTC
J gene: TRBJ1-5; V gene: TRBV28; D gene: .; CDR3 protein: CASVSGAGAPNQPQHF; CDR3 DNA: TGTGCCAGCGTATCTGGGGCAGGGGCACCGAATCAGCCCCAGCATTTT
J gene: TRBJ1-2; V gene: TRBV13; D gene: TRBD1; CDR3 protein: CASSAGQPNYGYTF; CDR3 DNA: TGTGCCAGCAGCGCGGGACAGCCTAACTATGGCTACACCTTC
J gene: TRBJ2-7; V gene: TRBV7-9; D gene: .; CDR3 protein: CASSLEQSYEQYF; CDR3 DNA: TGTGCCAGCAGCTTAGAACAGTCCTACGAGCAGTACTTC
J gene: TRBJ1-3; V gene: TRBV28; D gene: .; CDR3 protein: CASRLGQRGNTIYF; CDR3 DNA: TGTGCCAGCAGACTCGGACAGCGCGGAAACACCATATATTTT
J gene: TRBJ2-7; V gene: TRBV29-1; D gene: .; CDR3 protein: CSVDGGLGRGQYF; CDR3 DNA: TGCAGCGTTGATGGGGGCTTGGGTAGGGGGCAGTACTTC
J gene: TRBJ2-2; V gene: TRBV5-1; D gene: TRBD2; CDR3 protein: CASSGGLASTGELFF; CDR3 DNA: TGCGCCAGCAGCGGGGGACTAGCGTCGACCGGGGAGCTGTTTTTT
J gene: TRBJ2-1; V gene: TRBV4-1; D gene: .; CDR3 protein: CASSQKETGHEQFF; CDR3 DNA: TGCGCCAGCAGCCAAAAAGAGACAGGACATGAGCAGTTCTTC
J gene: TRBJ2-7; V gene: TRBV7-8; D gene: TRBD1; CDR3 protein: CASISGQGGEQYF; CDR3 DNA: TGTGCCAGCATATCGGGACAGGGTGGCGAGCAGTACTTC
J gene: TRBJ1-1; V gene: TRBV30; D gene: .; CDR3 protein: CAWNLGRTEAFF; CDR3 DNA: TGTGCCTGGAACCTCGGGAGGACTGAAGCTTTCTTT
J gene: TRBJ1-1; V gene: TRBV4-2; D gene: TRBD1; CDR3 protein: CASSPKDRVQGMNTEAFF; CDR3 DNA: TGTGCCAGCAGCCCTAAGGACAGGGTGCAGGGGATGAACACTGAAGCTTTCTTT